These 25 T cell receptor beta chains originate from one sample sequenced in a study of CD8 T cells in ankylosing spondylitis. TCRdb passed the 5' RACE reads through MiXCR, listing each CDR3 protein once. Of 35,000 to 50,000 distinct CDR3 sequences in the sample, 3% were seen once. The source material was blood, either unsorted or a sorted T cell fraction (not recorded which). These receptors were taken from a male donor with ankylosing spondylitis or in good health (not recorded which).

This clonotype appeared many times. The V call is TRBV9, the J call TRBJ2-5, with 8 bases lining up with TRBD2. Trimming at V came to 3 bases and at J to 5 bases, leaving 9 bases not matched to a gene. Looked up from germline, CDR1 is SGDLS and CDR2 is YYNGEE. This CDR3 is 15 amino acids long. The CDR3 nucleotides read TGTGCCAGCAGCGCACTCGGGGGGGGTGGGGAGACCCAGTACTTC. This codes for CASSALGGGGETQYF.

This clonotype came up many times. The chain employs TRBV9 and TRBJ2-3; D is ambiguous. The CDR3 is made up of 13 amino acids. Trimming pared 2 bases from V and 5 bases from J, leaving 9 bases between. CDR1 SGDLS and CDR2 YYNGEE come from the germline V gene. The chain's CDR3 is CASSVFSGDTQYF. The CDR3 DNA sequence: TGTGCCAGCAGCGTCTTCTCAGGAGATACGCAGTATTTT.

This clonotype has at least ten counts. The rearrangement links TRBV9 to TRBJ1-1; perhaps TRBD1 as D (6 bases). Trimming left V 0 bases short and J 1 base short, with 10 bases between. The length of the CDR3 is 15 residues. Per germline, CDR1 SGDLS and CDR2 YYNGEE. CDR3 protein: CASSVGGTPNTEAFF. The CDR3 DNA sequence: TGTGCCAGCAGCGTAGGGGGGACACCGAACACTGAAGCTTTCTTT. The whole variable domain, filled in from reference TRBV9 and TRBJ1-1, reads DSGVTQTPKHLITATGQRVTLRCSPRSGDLSVYWYQQSLDQGLQFLIQYYNGEERAKGNILERFSAQQFPDLHSELNLSSLELGDSALYFCASSVGGTPNTEAFFGQGTRLTVV.

In its sample, this clonotype was seen a few times. The chain joins TRBV6-1 to TRBJ2-7, with 12 bases aligning to TRBD2. V was pared by 8 bases and J by 6 bases, with 23 bases of the junction left unmatched. Per the germline V gene, CDR1 is MNHNS and CDR2 is SASEGT. The CDR3 is made up of 19 amino acids. This chain's CDR3 is CASPLTGQPRTSGTVEQYV. The CDR3 DNA sequence: TGTGCCAGCCCATTAACGGGACAACCCAGGACTAGCGGGACCGTCGAGCAGTACGTC.

This clonotype was observed at least ten times. V gene TRBV9 combines with J gene TRBJ2-2; D is perhaps TRBD1 or TRBD2 (5 bases each). Germline CDR1 and CDR2: SGDLS and YYNGEE. V gave up 4 bases and J gave up 5 bases, with 18 bases separating them. The CDR3 runs 16 residues. In DNA form, the CDR3 reads TGTGCCAGCAGCCTGTCGGGGCAGGGCTCGACCGGGGAGCTGTTTTTT. This gives the protein CASSLSGQGSTGELFF.

This clonotype was recorded at least ten times. The CDR3 spells CASSVFGQGAGELFF. The CDR3 DNA is TGTGCCAGCAGCGTATTTGGCCAGGGTGCCGGGGAGCTGTTTTTT. The chain employs TRBV9 and TRBJ2-2, with D possibly matching TRBD1 (5 bases). Per germline, CDR1 SGDLS and CDR2 YYNGEE. Trimming took off 1 base at V and 6 bases at J, with 13 bases between the two ends. The CDR3 contains 15 residues.

This clonotype was found many times. V gene TRBV9 combines with J gene TRBJ2-2; no firm D call. CDR1 SGDLS and CDR2 YYNGEE come from the germline V gene. V lost 0 bases and J lost 2, with 8 bases in between. The CDR3 has 15 residues. CDR3 residues: CASSVDVRNTGELFF. For the CDR3, the DNA is TGTGCCAGCAGCGTAGATGTCAGAAACACCGGGGAGCTGTTTTTT.

The J gene is TRBJ2-1, the V gene TRBV9, with 7 bases lining up with TRBD2. Germline loops: CDR1 SGDLS, CDR2 YYNGEE. Losses at the gene ends were 0 bases for V and 7 bases for J; bases not matched to a gene: 10. This CDR3 region has 16 residues. CDR3 sequence (DNA): TGTGCCAGCAGCGTAGGAAGTGGGAGGGCGAATAATGAGCAGTTCTTC. Translating it yields CASSVGSGRANNEQFF.

By share, this clonotype ranks as medium-sized. The V and J genes are TRBV9 and TRBJ2-3; the match to TRBD2 covers 8 bases. The CDR3 totals 16 residues. Germline V gives CDR1 SGDLS, CDR2 YYNGEE. V shed 3 bases, J shed 0 bases, and the junction held 6 bases outside the gene matches. CDR3 sequence (DNA): TGTGCCAGCAGCGCCCCAACTAGCGGAAGCACAGATACGCAGTATTTT. Translation gives CASSAPTSGSTDTQYF. Supplemented by reference TRBV9 and TRBJ2-3, the full variable domain reads DSGVTQTPKHLITATGQRVTLRCSPRSGDLSVYWYQQSLDQGLQFLIQYYNGEERAKGNILERFSAQQFPDLHSELNLSSLELGDSALYFCASSAPTSGSTDTQYFGPGTRLTVL.

This clonotype showed up many times. The gene calls are TRBV9 and TRBJ1-4; 10 nucleotides align to TRBD1. CDR3 size: 14 residues. CDR1 is SGDLS and CDR2 is YYNGEE in the germline V gene. Trimming took 4 bases from V and 7 from J; bases not matched to a gene: 4. This chain's CDR3 is CASSTGTGVEKLFF. Here the CDR3 DNA reads TGTGCCAGCAGCACCGGGACAGGGGTTGAAAAACTGTTTTTT.

This clonotype was counted at least ten times. The rearrangement links TRBV9 to TRBJ1-2; a weak D match, TRBD1 (6 bases). Germline V gene lookup returns CDR1 SGDLS and CDR2 YYNGEE. V lost 0 bases and J 1 base, leaving 10 bases between the germline ends. The CDR3 is 15 residues long. CDR3: CASSVARGFNYGYTF. The CDR3, as DNA: TGTGCCAGCAGCGTAGCCAGGGGCTTTAACTATGGCTACACCTTC.

This clonotype turned up a few times. The chain carries TRBV9 and TRBJ2-5, with 11 bases lining up with TRBD1. Germline CDR1 reads SGDLS; CDR2 reads YYNGEE. Germline trimming cut 4 bases from V and 1 base from J; bases unmatched to any gene: 9. CDR3 length: 17 residues. The CDR3 DNA reads TGTGCCAGCAGCCGAGGGACAGGGGGTCCGATCCAAGAGACCCAGTACTTC. Protein: CASSRGTGGPIQETQYF.

The rearrangement uses TRBV9 and TRBJ2-1, with 8 bases matching TRBD2. CDR1 is SGDLS and CDR2 is YYNGEE in the germline V gene. With V trimmed by 4 bases and J by 7 bases, 13 bases remained unmatched. This CDR3 comprises 16 residues. The CDR3 loop reads CASSTRGGPRENEQFF. Written as DNA, the CDR3 is TGTGCCAGCAGCACCCGCGGGGGGCCTCGAGAGAATGAGCAGTTCTTC.

The table lists this clonotype with many counts. V and J are TRBV9 and TRBJ1-3; 7 nucleotides line up with TRBD1. This CDR3 is built from 14 residues. Germline values: CDR1 SGDLS, CDR2 YYNGEE. The trim removed 8 bases at V and 2 bases at J, leaving 7 bases unmatched. CDR3 sequence: CASSPRGTGNTIYF. The DNA for the CDR3 is TGTGCCAGTTCTCCCAGGGGGACTGGAAACACCATATATTTT.

This clonotype was seen many times. The chain uses TRBV9 and TRBJ2-5; D is perhaps TRBD1 (5 bases). Trimming took 3 bases from V and 5 from J, leaving 14 bases between them. There are 14 residues in the CDR3. Looked up from germline, CDR1 is SGDLS and CDR2 is YYNGEE. This CDR3 reads CASSAQGLRETQYF. The CDR3, as DNA: TGTGCCAGCAGCGCCCAGGGATTACGGGAGACCCAGTACTTC.

This clonotype was counted many times. The chain joins TRBV9 to TRBJ1-6; weak D call: TRBD1 (5 bases). The CDR3 has 14 amino acids. Germline CDR1 is SGDLS and CDR2 is YYNGEE. The V and J ends lost 0 bases and 10 bases respectively, with 11 bases between them. The CDR3 loop reads CASSVAGKVSPLHF. In DNA form, the CDR3 reads TGTGCCAGCAGCGTAGCAGGGAAGGTCTCACCCCTCCACTTT.

At least ten counts were recorded for this clonotype. The V gene is TRBV9, the J gene TRBJ2-2; D gene uncertain. Germline CDR1 SGDLS, CDR2 YYNGEE. The ends were cut back, 3 bases at V and 0 bases at J, with 3 bases in the middle. CDR3 length equals 13 residues. This CDR3 reads CASSGANTGELFF. The CDR3 nucleotides are TGTGCCAGCAGCGGGGCGAACACCGGGGAGCTGTTTTTT.

This clonotype was detected many times. The DNA for the CDR3 is TGTGCCAGCAGCGTAGGGACCCCCCTAGCGGGGGAAGAGACCCAGTACTTC. This sequence encodes CASSVGTPLAGEETQYF. The J gene is TRBJ2-5, the V gene TRBV9; 10 bases match TRBD2. Per germline, CDR1 SGDLS and CDR2 YYNGEE. V lost 0 bases to trimming and J lost 3 bases; unmatched junction nucleotides: 8. This CDR3 has 17 residues.

This clonotype was observed at least ten times. This chain joins TRBV9 and TRBJ2-1; TRBD2 matches at 7 bases. V lost 0 bases, J lost 9 bases, and 12 bases stayed unmatched. Germline-derived CDR1 and CDR2 are SGDLS and YYNGEE. The CDR3 contains 16 residues. The DNA for the CDR3 is TGTGCCAGCAGCGTAGCCTCTGGCGGGAGTAGAAGTGAGCAGTTCTTC. Amino acids: CASSVASGGSRSEQFF.

This clonotype was seen many times. The chain combines TRBV9 with TRBJ2-4, with D tentatively TRBD1 or TRBD2 (7 bases each). V lost 7 bases and J lost 5, with 13 bases in between. The germline V gene encodes CDR1 SGDLS and CDR2 YYNGEE. CDR3 length: 13 amino acids. CDR3 sequence: CASARGGENIQYF. CDR3 nucleotide sequence: TGTGCCAGCGCCAGGGGGGGCGAAAACATTCAGTACTTC. Full variable domain (remainder filled in from reference TRBV9 and TRBJ2-4): DSGVTQTPKHLITATGQRVTLRCSPRSGDLSVYWYQQSLDQGLQFLIQYYNGEERAKGNILERFSAQQFPDLHSELNLSSLELGDSALYFCASARGGENIQYFGAGTRLSVL.

The chain is built from TRBV9 and TRBJ2-3; the match to TRBD2 covers 8 bases. The CDR3 covers 18 residues. V dropped 0 bases and J dropped 2; count of bases not matched to a gene: 11. Germline-derived CDR1 and CDR2 are SGDLS and YYNGEE. The CDR3 DNA reads TGTGCCAGCAGCGTAGCTTCGGGGGGGAACTACCCCACAGATACGCAGTATTTT. This gives the protein CASSVASGGNYPTDTQYF.

This clonotype was seen at least ten times. The J gene is TRBJ1-2, the V gene TRBV9, with D perhaps matching TRBD1 (5 bases). The CDR3 sequence is 15 residues long. CDR1 and CDR2 (germline): SGDLS, YYNGEE. Trimming pared 0 bases from V and 5 bases from J, leaving 14 bases between. The CDR3 DNA sequence: TGTGCCAGCAGCGTAGATTCGCAGGGCCCTTATGGCTACACCTTC. It codes for CASSVDSQGPYGYTF. The full variable domain, completed using reference TRBV9 and TRBJ1-2, is DSGVTQTPKHLITATGQRVTLRCSPRSGDLSVYWYQQSLDQGLQFLIQYYNGEERAKGNILERFSAQQFPDLHSELNLSSLELGDSALYFCASSVDSQGPYGYTFGSGTRLTVV.

This clonotype appeared many times. The rearrangement links TRBV9 to TRBJ1-4; maybe TRBD1 (6 bases). Trimming took 1 base from V and 2 from J, leaving 15 bases between them. The germline V gene has CDR1 SGDLS and CDR2 YYNGEE. This CDR3 spans 17 amino acids. CDR3: CASSVRGTGYTNEKLFF. In DNA form, the CDR3 reads TGTGCCAGCAGCGTAAGGGGGACGGGGTACACTAATGAAAAACTGTTTTTT. Looking up the rest from reference TRBV9 and TRBJ1-4 gives the full variable domain: DSGVTQTPKHLITATGQRVTLRCSPRSGDLSVYWYQQSLDQGLQFLIQYYNGEERAKGNILERFSAQQFPDLHSELNLSSLELGDSALYFCASSVRGTGYTNEKLFFGSGTQLSVL.

This clonotype was recorded many times. The J gene is TRBJ2-1, the V gene TRBV9, with 8 bases aligning to TRBD2. The CDR3 has 16 residues. After removal of 3 bases from V and 2 bases from J, the junction contained 7 bases not matched to a gene. CDR1 and CDR2 from the germline V gene are SGDLS and YYNGEE. The CDR3 sequence is CASSAGDSGAYNEQFF. CDR3 coding DNA: TGTGCCAGCAGCGCTGGGGATAGCGGGGCCTACAATGAGCAGTTCTTC.

This clonotype was detected ten times or more. This sequence joins TRBV9 and TRBJ2-3, with D unresolved. The germline V and J ends were trimmed by 0 bases and 1 base, with 9 bases remaining between them. Germline loops: CDR1 SGDLS, CDR2 YYNGEE. CDR3 size: 15 residues. The CDR3 DNA reads as TGTGCCAGCAGCGTAGCGCCCACACGCACAGATACGCAGTATTTT. It translates to CASSVAPTRTDTQYF.